The 14 T cell receptor beta chains below come from one sample, sequenced in a study of cytomegalovirus exposure and HLA in healthy donors. Primers for the PCR totalled 60 Vbeta and 13 Jbeta. This table comes from immunoSEQ multiplex PCR, and its TCRdb copy is limited to in-frame clones, with some not included. The table has approximately 88,000 clones, roughly 73% seen once. Material for sequencing was PBMCs. These receptors all stem from a man in his fifties or sixties in good health and CMV-seropositive.

The chain joins TRBV27 to TRBJ1-1, with a tentative D call TRBD1 (5 bases). CDR3 length: 14 residues. In germline, CDR1 is MNHEY, CDR2 SMNVEV (reference sequence). Trimming removed 8 bases from V and 8 bases from J, with 21 bases in between. The CDR3 sequence: CASAFKTERAEAFF. CDR3 sequence (DNA): TGTGCCAGCGCCTTTAAGACAGAAAGAGCAGAAGCTTTCTTT.

This clone came up a few times. Different DNA sequences within this sample yield the same CDR3. The V gene is TRBV28, the J gene TRBJ2-7, with TRBD2 as a possible D gene (6 bases). The CDR3 totals 13 residues. V was cut by 3 bases and J by 1 base, with 7 bases left in between. Germline V gene data show CDR1 as MDHEN and CDR2 as SYDVKM. CDR3 DNA sequence: TGTGCCAGCAGTTTGGGAGGATCCTACGAGCAGTACTTC. This gives the protein CASSLGGSYEQYF.

The rearrangement uses TRBV7-9 and TRBJ2-3; 12 bases fit TRBD2. Germline V CDR1 and CDR2: SEHNR, FQNEAQ (reference sequence). V shed 5 bases, J shed 3 bases, and the junction held 6 bases outside the gene matches. The CDR3 sequence is 16 residues long. CDR3 loop: CASSLLAGGVTDTQYF. CDR3 sequence (DNA): TGTGCCAGCAGCCTTCTAGCGGGGGGGGTAACAGATACGCAGTATTTT. Complete variable domain (other parts from reference TRBV7-9 and TRBJ2-3): DTGVSQNPRHKITKRGQNVTFRCDPISEHNRLYWYRQTLGQGPEFLTYFQNEAQLEKSRLLSDRFSAERPKGSFSTLEIQRTEQGDSAMYLCASSLLAGGVTDTQYFGPGTRLTVL.

Here the CDR3 reads CASSPSGGYYSNQPQHF. The DNA of the CDR3 is TGTGCCAGCAGCCCCTCCGGGGGATACTATAGCAATCAGCCCCAGCATTTT. The V call is TRBV7-8, the J call TRBJ1-5; maybe TRBD1 (5 bases). Per germline, CDR1 SGHVS and CDR2 FQNEAQ. The CDR3 loop spans 17 amino acids. The ends were cut back, 5 bases at V and 0 bases at J, with 17 bases in the middle.

The chain links TRBV2 to TRBJ2-7; D is unclear. The V gene's germline CDR1 is SNHLY and CDR2 FYNNEI. The CDR3 is 12 amino acids. The V end was cut by 4 bases, the J end by 6 bases, with 10 bases between. The CDR3 protein is CASSGLSREQYF. CDR3 sequence (DNA): TGTGCCAGCAGTGGACTCTCCCGCGAGCAGTACTTC.

The CDR3 region has the DNA TGTGCCTGGAAGGGGGGGAGAGAAGCTTTCTTT. It translates to CAWKGGREAFF. The chain recombines TRBV30 with TRBJ1-1; D might be TRBD1 (6 bases). CDR3 length equals 11 residues. The V end was cut by 4 bases, the J end by 8 bases, with 11 bases between. The germline V gene encodes CDR1 GTSNPN and CDR2 SVGIG (reference sequence).

The CDR3 DNA follows: TGTGCCAGCAGGGCGGGACTAGCGGGGGGGCGATCGTACGGTACGCAGTATTTT. This translates into CASRAGLAGGRSYGTQYF. The chain has TRBV27 and TRBJ2-3, with 16 bases that match TRBD2. Germline V gives CDR1 MNHEY, CDR2 SMNVEV (reference sequence). CDR3 size: 18 residues. Unmatched junction bases numbered 14, after V lost 6 bases and J lost 8 bases.

The V and J genes are TRBV2 and TRBJ1-1; the D gene is possibly TRBD1 (5 bases). The germline gives CDR1 SNHLY, CDR2 FYNNEI. V lost 2 bases and J 6 bases, leaving 7 bases between the germline ends. The CDR3 covers 12 residues. As DNA, the CDR3 is TGTGCCAGCAGTGAACAGGGCCCTGAAGCTTTCTTT. This sequence encodes CASSEQGPEAFF.

This chain uses TRBV4-2 with TRBJ2-7; 11 bases match TRBD2. Unmatched junction bases numbered 5, after V lost 3 bases and J lost 1 base. The germline CDR1 and CDR2 sequences are LGHNA and YNFKEQ. CDR3 size: 16 residues. The CDR3 here is CASSHPLAGGSYEQYF. DNA of the CDR3: TGTGCCAGCAGCCATCCCTTAGCGGGGGGGTCCTACGAGCAGTACTTC.

This chain joins TRBV19 and TRBJ2-7, with TRBD1 as a possible D gene (5 bases). From germline, CDR1 is LNHDA and CDR2 SQIVND (reference sequence). The CDR3 runs to 17 residues. Trimming removed 10 bases at V and 3 bases at J, with 28 bases between. CDR3 region: CATSPGYRSLRSYEQYF. As DNA, the CDR3 is TGTGCCACGTCACCGGGCTACAGGTCCCTTCGTAGCTACGAGCAGTACTTC.

The chain couples TRBV29-1 to TRBJ2-7; D is unclear. The CDR3 runs to 13 residues. V lost 3 bases, J lost 4 bases, and 13 bases lay in between. Germline V lookup: CDR1 SQVTM, CDR2 ANQGSEA. The CDR3 nucleotides are TGCAGCGTTGAGCGATTCTCCGGGTACGAGCAGTACTTC. Translation: CSVERFSGYEQYF.

This chain joins TRBV27 and TRBJ2-2; the match to TRBD2 covers 7 bases. The CDR3 has 15 amino acids. Germline trimming cut 6 bases from V and 0 bases from J; bases unmatched to any gene: 4. The germline V gene encodes CDR1 MNHEY and CDR2 SMNVEV (reference sequence). The CDR3 loop reads CASSGGFSNTGELFF. CDR3 sequence (DNA): TGTGCCAGCAGCGGGGGGTTTTCGAACACCGGGGAGCTGTTTTTT.

This clone was seen once. The V gene is TRBV9, the J gene TRBJ2-4; 12 bases fit TRBD2. This CDR3 is built from 19 residues. V was clipped by 3 bases and J by 1 base; unmatched bases: 11. Germline loops: CDR1 SGDLS, CDR2 YYNGEE. The CDR3 protein is CASSGYLAGGSSAKNIQYF. The CDR3 DNA sequence: TGTGCCAGCAGCGGGTATCTAGCGGGGGGGTCATCCGCCAAAAACATTCAGTACTTC.

In the case of this clone: An end of the junction does not agree with germline; a read error may underlie this. V usage is TRBV7-9 and J usage is TRBJ1-4, with TRBD1 matching 11 bases. CDR3 length: 16 residues. Per the germline V gene, CDR1 is SEHNR and CDR2 is FQNEAQ (reference sequence). The DNA for the CDR3 is TGTTCCAGCAGCTCTCACGCCGGGACAGGGGGGGAAAAACTGTTTTTT. Translating it yields CSSSSHAGTGGEKLFF.